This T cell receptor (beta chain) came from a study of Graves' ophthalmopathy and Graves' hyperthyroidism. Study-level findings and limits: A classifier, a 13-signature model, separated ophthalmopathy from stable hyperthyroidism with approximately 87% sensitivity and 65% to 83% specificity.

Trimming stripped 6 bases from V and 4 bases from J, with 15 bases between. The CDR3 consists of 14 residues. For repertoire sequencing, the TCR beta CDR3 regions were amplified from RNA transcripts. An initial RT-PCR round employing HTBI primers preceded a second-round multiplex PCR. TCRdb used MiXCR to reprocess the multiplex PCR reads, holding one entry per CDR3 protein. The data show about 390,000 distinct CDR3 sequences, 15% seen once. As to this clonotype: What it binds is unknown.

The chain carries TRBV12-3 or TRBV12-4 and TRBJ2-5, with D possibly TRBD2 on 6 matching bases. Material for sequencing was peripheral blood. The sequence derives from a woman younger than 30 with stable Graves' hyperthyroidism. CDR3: CASSREPGGETQYF. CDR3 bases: TGTGCCAGCAGCCGGGAGCCCGGGGGAGAGACCCAGTACTTC.